The 4 T cell receptor beta chains presented below share a single source sample, sequenced in a study of identical twins. TCRdb passed the 5' RACE reads through MiXCR, listing each CDR3 protein once. Among around 490,000 distinct CDR3 sequences listed, approximately 15% were seen once. This sample also belongs to another study, concerning yellow fever vaccine responses in identical twins.

The sample was CD4+ T cells sorted from blood. These receptors all stem from a woman between 18 and 30 years old in good health.

The genes are TRBV5-6 and TRBJ2-3, with 10 bases aligning to TRBD2. Germline V gene data show CDR1 as SGHDT and CDR2 as YYEEEE. The CDR3 extends over 16 amino acids. The V gene end was trimmed by 0 bases and the J gene end by 4 bases; junction bases not matched to a gene: 5. The CDR3 here is CASSLGLAGIADTQYF. The CDR3 DNA follows: TGTGCCAGCAGCTTGGGACTAGCGGGTATCGCAGATACGCAGTATTTT.

This chain uses TRBV28 with TRBJ2-7; 11 bases map to TRBD2. This CDR3 comprises 15 residues. The trim removed 6 bases at V and 3 bases at J, leaving 7 bases unmatched. Looked up from germline, CDR1 is MDHEN and CDR2 is SYDVKM. Here the CDR3 DNA reads TGTGCCAGCAGGACCGGGACTAGCGGCAACTACGAGCAGTACTTC. Protein: CASRTGTSGNYEQYF.

This clonotype was observed a few times. CDR3 sequence (DNA): TGCAGCGCCAATCGACAGGCGGGGCAATTAGAGCAGTTCTTC. Protein product: CSANRQAGQLEQFF. The rearrangement uses TRBV20-1 and TRBJ2-1; D may be TRBD1 or TRBD2 (6 bases each). Germline CDR1 and CDR2: DFQATT and SNEGSKA (reference sequence). The CDR3 has 14 amino acids.

The chain combines TRBV6-2 or TRBV6-3 with TRBJ2-4; 13 nucleotides agree with TRBD2. The germline V gene has CDR1 MNHEY and CDR2 SVGEGT. The junction had 5 bases not matched to a gene; V was cut back by 6 bases and J by 0 bases. The CDR3 covers 17 residues. The CDR3 nucleotides are TGTGCCAGCAGCCTGGGACTAGCGGGGACAGCCAAAAACATTCAGTACTTC. Its protein product is CASSLGLAGTAKNIQYF.